This T cell receptor (beta chain) was retrieved from a study of T cell responses to AZD1222 COVID-19 vaccine. General study points: CD4 TCRs associated with vaccination spanned spike, dominating at 160-218 and 743-854. Receipt of two AZD1222 doses was followed by a rise in Spike-specific TCR breadth and depth.

Here immunoSEQ multiplex PCR was the method, and the copy in TCRdb shows in-frame clones only, minus some. This sample has roughly 150,000 clones, with about 90% found just once. Combined were second doses at about 4 or about 12 weeks. To note about this clone: Its cognate antigen is unknown.

This receptor was identified in an adult who received the AZD1222 COVID-19 vaccine. The sequences come from peripheral blood, collected 28 days after the second AZD1222 dose.

The CDR3 coding sequence is TGTGCCAGCAGCCTTGGGGGGGGACGGCCATCTGACACCTTC. Residues: CASSLGGGRPSDTF. The V call is TRBV2, the J call TRBJ1-2; perhaps TRBD1 as D (5 bases). CDR3 length: 14 amino acids. Germline V gives CDR1 SNHLY, CDR2 FYNNEI. V was trimmed by 6 bases and J by 12 bases, leaving 23 bases between them.